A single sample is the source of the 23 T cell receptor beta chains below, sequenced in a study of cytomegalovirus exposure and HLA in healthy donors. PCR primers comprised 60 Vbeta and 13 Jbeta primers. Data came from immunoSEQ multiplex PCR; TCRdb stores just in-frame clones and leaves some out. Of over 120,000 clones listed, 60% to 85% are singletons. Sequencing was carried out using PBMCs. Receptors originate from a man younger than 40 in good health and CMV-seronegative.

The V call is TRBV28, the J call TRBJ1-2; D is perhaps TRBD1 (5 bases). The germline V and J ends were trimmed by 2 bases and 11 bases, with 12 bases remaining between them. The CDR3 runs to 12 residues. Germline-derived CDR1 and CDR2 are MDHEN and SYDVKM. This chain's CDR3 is CASSLESRGYTF. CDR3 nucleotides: TGTGCCAGCAGTTTAGAGAGTAGGGGTTACACCTTC.

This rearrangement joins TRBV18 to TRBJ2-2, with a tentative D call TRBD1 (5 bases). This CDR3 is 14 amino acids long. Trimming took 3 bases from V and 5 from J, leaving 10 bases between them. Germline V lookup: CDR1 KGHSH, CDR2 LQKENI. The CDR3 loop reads CASSPPTVTGELFF. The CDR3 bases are TGTGCCAGCTCACCCCCGACAGTTACCGGGGAGCTGTTTTTT.

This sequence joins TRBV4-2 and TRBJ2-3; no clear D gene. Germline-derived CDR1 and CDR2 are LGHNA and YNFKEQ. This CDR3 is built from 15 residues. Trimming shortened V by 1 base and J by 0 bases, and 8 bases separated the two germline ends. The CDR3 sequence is CASSQVADSTDTQYF. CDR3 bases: TGTGCCAGCAGCCAAGTTGCGGATAGCACAGATACGCAGTATTTT.

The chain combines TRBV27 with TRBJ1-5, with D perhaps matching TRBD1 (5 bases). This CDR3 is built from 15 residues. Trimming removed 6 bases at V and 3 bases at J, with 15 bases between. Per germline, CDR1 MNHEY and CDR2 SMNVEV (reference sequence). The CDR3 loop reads CASRPWTGVNQPQHF. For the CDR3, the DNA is TGTGCCAGCAGGCCCTGGACGGGGGTCAATCAGCCCCAGCATTTT.

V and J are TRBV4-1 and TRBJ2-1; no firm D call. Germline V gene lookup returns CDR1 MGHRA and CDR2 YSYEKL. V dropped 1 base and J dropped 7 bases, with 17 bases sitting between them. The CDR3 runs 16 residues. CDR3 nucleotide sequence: TGCGCCAGCAGCCAAGTAGAGCTCCCCCAACTAAATGAGCAGTTCTTC. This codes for CASSQVELPQLNEQFF.

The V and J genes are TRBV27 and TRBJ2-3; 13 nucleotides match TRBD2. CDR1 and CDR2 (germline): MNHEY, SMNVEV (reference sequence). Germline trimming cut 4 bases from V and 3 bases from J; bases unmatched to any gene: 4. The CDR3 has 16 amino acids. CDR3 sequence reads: CASSSGLAGLTDTQYF. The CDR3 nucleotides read TGTGCCAGCAGTTCGGGACTAGCGGGACTAACAGATACGCAGTATTTT.

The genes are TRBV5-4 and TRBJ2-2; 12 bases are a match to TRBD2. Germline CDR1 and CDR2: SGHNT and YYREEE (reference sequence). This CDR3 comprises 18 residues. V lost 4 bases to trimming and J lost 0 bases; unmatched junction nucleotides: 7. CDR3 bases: TGTGCCAGCAGCCAGGGACTAGCGGGCCTCCCGAACACCGGGGAGCTGTTTTTT. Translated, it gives CASSQGLAGLPNTGELFF. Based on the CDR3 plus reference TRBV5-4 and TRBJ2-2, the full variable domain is ETGVTQSPTHLIKTRGQQVTLRCSSQSGHNTVSWYQQALGQGPQFIFQYYREEENGRGNFPPRFSGLQFPNYSSELNVNALELDDSALYLCASSQGLAGLPNTGELFFGEGSRLTVL.

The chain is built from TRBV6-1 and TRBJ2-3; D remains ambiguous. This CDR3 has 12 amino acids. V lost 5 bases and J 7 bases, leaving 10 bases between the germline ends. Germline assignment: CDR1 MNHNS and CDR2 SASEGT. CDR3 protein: CASSPSSYTQYF. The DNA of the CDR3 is TGTGCCAGCAGTCCCTCAAGCTATACGCAGTATTTT.

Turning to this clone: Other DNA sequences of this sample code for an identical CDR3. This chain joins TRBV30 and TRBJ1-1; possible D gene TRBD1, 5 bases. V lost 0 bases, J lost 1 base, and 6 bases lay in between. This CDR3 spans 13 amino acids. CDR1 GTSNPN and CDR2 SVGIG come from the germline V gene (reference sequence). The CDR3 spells CAWSVGGNTEAFF. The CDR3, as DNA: TGTGCCTGGAGTGTGGGGGGGAACACTGAAGCTTTCTTT.

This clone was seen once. The CDR3 spells CASSLSLAGAETQYF. The CDR3, as DNA: TGTGCCAGCAGCTTGTCCCTGGCAGGGGCAGAGACCCAGTACTTC. This chain joins TRBV5-6 and TRBJ2-5; tentatively, D is TRBD1 (6 bases). Trimming took 1 base from V and 4 from J, leaving 14 bases between them. The CDR3 is 15 amino acids. Germline V gene lookup returns CDR1 SGHDT and CDR2 YYEEEE.

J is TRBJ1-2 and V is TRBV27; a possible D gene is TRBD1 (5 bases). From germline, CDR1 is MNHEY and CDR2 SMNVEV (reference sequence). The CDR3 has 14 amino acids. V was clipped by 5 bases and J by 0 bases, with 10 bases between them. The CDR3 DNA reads TGTGCCAGCAGTCCTTTAGGGGCTAACTATGGCTACACCTTC. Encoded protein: CASSPLGANYGYTF.

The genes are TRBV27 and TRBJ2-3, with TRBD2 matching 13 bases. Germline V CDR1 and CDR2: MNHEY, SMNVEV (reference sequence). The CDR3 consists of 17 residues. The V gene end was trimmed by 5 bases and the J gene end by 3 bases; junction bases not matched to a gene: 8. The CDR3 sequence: CASSPWTSGSGTDTQYF. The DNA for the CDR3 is TGTGCCAGCAGTCCCTGGACTAGCGGGAGTGGGACAGATACGCAGTATTTT.

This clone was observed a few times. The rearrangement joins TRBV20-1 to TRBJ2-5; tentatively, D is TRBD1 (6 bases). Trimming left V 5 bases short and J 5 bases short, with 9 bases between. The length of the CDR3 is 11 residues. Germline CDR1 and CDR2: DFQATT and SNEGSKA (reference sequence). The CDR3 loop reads CSAGRGETQYF. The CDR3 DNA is TGCAGTGCTGGCAGGGGTGAGACCCAGTACTTC.

The CDR3 DNA is TGTGCCAGCAGCTTAGTACCCGCCAGCGAGACGTACAATGAGCAGTTCTTC. It yields the protein CASSLVPASETYNEQFF. The chain carries TRBV7-6 and TRBJ2-1; D is unresolved. The germline gives CDR1 SGHVS, CDR2 FNYEAQ. The V end was cut by 1 base, the J end by 4 bases, with 17 bases between. The CDR3 totals 17 residues.

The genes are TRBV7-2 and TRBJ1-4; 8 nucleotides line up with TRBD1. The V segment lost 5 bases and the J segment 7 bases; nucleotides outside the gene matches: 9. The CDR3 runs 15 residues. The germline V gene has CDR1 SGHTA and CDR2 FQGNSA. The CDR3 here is CASSLDREAVEKLFF. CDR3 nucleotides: TGTGCCAGCAGCCTGGACAGGGAGGCGGTTGAAAAACTGTTTTTT.

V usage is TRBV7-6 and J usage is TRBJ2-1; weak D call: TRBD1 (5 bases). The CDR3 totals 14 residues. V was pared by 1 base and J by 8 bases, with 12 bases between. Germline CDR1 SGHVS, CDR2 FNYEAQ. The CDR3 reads CASSLGGLGDEQFF. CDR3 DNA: TGTGCCAGCAGCTTAGGGGGCCTCGGCGATGAGCAGTTCTTC.

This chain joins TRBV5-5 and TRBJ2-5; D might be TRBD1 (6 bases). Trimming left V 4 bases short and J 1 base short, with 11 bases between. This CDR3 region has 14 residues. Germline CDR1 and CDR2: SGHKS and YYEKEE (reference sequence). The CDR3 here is CASSPRTVQETQYF. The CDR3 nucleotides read TGTGCCAGCAGCCCGAGGACAGTCCAAGAGACCCAGTACTTC. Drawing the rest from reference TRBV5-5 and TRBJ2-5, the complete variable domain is DAGVTQSPTHLIKTRGQQVTLRCSPISGHKSVSWYQQVLGQGPQFIFQYYEKEERGRGNFPDRFSARQFPNYSSELNVNALLLGDSALYLCASSPRTVQETQYFGPGTRLLVL.

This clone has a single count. The CDR3 DNA follows: TGTGCCAGCAGCTTAGGGACAGCTAATAGCAATCAGCCCCAGCATTTT. This codes for CASSLGTANSNQPQHF. The gene calls are TRBV7-2 and TRBJ1-5, with D possibly being TRBD1 (6 bases). Between the trimmed V and J ends, which lost 1 base and 0 bases, there was a span of 10 bases. The CDR3 is 16 residues long. The germline gives CDR1 SGHTA, CDR2 FQGNSA.

CDR3 residues: CSVGTGSGNTIYF. CDR3 DNA: TGCAGCGTAGGGACAGGGAGTGGAAACACCATATATTTT. This chain uses TRBV29-1 with TRBJ1-3; TRBD1 matches at 9 bases. Germline trimming cut 6 bases from V and 3 bases from J; bases unmatched to any gene: 3. The CDR3 contains 13 residues. The germline V gene has CDR1 SQVTM and CDR2 ANQGSEA.

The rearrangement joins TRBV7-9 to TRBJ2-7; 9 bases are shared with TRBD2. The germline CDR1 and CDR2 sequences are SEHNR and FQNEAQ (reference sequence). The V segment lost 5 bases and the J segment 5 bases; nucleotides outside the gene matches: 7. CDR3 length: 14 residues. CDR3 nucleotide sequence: TGTGCCAGCAGCGTTAGCGGGAGTGGCCACGAGCAGTACTTC. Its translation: CASSVSGSGHEQYF.

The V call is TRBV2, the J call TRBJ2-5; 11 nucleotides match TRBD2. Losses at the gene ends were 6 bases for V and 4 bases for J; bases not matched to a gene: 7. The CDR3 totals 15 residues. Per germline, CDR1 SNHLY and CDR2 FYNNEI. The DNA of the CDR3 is TGTGCCAGCAGCCTAGCGGGGGGCGGTGGAGAGACCCAGTACTTC. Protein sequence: CASSLAGGGGETQYF.

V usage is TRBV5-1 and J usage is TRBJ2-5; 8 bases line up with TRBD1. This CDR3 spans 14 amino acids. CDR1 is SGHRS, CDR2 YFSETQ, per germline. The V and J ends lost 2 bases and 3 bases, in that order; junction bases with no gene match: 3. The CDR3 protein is CASSFQDREETQYF. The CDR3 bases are TGCGCCAGCAGCTTTCAGGACAGGGAAGAGACCCAGTACTTC.

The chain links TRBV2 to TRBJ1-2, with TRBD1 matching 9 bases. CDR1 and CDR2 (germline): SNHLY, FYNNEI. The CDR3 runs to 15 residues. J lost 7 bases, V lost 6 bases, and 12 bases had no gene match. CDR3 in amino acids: CASRLGQGQSAGYTF. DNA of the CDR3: TGTGCCAGCAGATTGGGACAGGGACAATCGGCTGGCTACACCTTC. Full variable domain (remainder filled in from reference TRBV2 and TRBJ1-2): EPEVTQTPSHQVTQMGQEVILRCVPISNHLYFYWYRQILGQKVEFLVSFYNNEISEKSEIFDDQFSVERPDGSNFTLKIRSTKLEDSAMYFCASRLGQGQSAGYTFGSGTRLTVV.